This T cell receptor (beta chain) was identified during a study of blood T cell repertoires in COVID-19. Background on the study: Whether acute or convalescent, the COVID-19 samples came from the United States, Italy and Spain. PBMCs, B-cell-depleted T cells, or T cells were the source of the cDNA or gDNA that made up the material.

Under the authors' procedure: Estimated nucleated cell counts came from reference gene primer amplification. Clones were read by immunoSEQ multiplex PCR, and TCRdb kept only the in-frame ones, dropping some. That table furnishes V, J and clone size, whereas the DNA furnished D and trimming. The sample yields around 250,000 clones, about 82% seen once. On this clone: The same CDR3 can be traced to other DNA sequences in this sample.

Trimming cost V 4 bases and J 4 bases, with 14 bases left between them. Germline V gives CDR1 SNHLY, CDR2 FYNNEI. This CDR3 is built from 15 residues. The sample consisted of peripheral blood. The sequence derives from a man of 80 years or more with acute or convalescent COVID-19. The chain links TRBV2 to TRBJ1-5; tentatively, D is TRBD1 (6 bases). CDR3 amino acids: CASSGLGGRNQPQHF. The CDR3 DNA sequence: TGTGCCAGCAGTGGTCTAGGGGGACGTAATCAGCCCCAGCATTTT. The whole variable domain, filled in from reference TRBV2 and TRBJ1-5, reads EPEVTQTPSHQVTQMGQEVILRCVPISNHLYFYWYRQILGQKVEFLVSFYNNEISEKSEIFDDQFSVERPDGSNFTLKIRSTKLEDSAMYFCASSGLGGRNQPQHFGDGTRLSIL.